These T cell receptor beta chains were read from a single sample in a study of blood T cell repertoires in COVID-19. Assay used: immunoSEQ multiplex PCR; TCRdb lists only in-frame clones, some missing. The repertoire has a few hundred thousand clones, over 80% of them found once; the top ten carry 3.7%. Source material: peripheral blood. Every receptor here comes from a woman between 35 and 50 years old with acute or convalescent COVID-19. CDR3s include the opening cysteine and the closing phenylalanine or tryptophan. A D gene is named only where the DNA matches it firmly. Clone size, where shown, is once, few, many, or a class for clones that have expanded.

d_gene,abundance,v_gene,j_gene,CDR3aa,CDR3nt
-,-,TRBV4-1,TRBJ2-2,CASSQASRTGELFF,TGCGCCAGCAGCCAAGCGAGCCGCACCGGGGAGCTGTTTTTT
TRBD1,-,TRBV2,TRBJ1-1,CASSGSRGRGSTEAFF,TGTGCCAGCAGTGGCTCCAGGGGGCGAGGGAGCACTGAAGCTTTCTTT
TRBD1,-,TRBV6-4,TRBJ1-2,CASSPGQGSYGYTF,TGTGCCAGCAGTCCGGGACAGGGGAGCTATGGCTACACCTTC
-,-,TRBV9,TRBJ1-2,CASSVDRGRGLGYTF,TGTGCCAGCAGCGTAGATCGGGGGAGGGGCCTTGGCTACACCTTC
-,-,TRBV5-6,TRBJ2-2,CASSLGISGPNTGELFF,TGTGCCAGCAGCTTGGGTATCAGCGGGCCGAACACCGGGGAGCTGTTTTTT
-,-,TRBV4-1,TRBJ2-5,CASSPLFLRERGQETQYF,TGCGCCAGCAGCCCCCTTTTCCTCAGGGAAAGAGGCCAAGAGACCCAGTACTTC
-,-,TRBV7-8,TRBJ1-1,CASSQDGTEAFF,TGTGCCAGCAGCCAAGACGGGACAGAAGCTTTCTTT
TRBD1,few,TRBV19,TRBJ1-5,CASSPRPDRVGQPQHF,TGTGCCAGTAGTCCGCGCCCCGACAGGGTAGGACAGCCCCAGCATTTT
-,-,TRBV6-5,TRBJ1-1,CASDSSGGGLSEAFF,TGTGCCAGCGATTCGTCGGGAGGGGGGCTGTCTGAAGCTTTCTTT
TRBD2,-,TRBV7-9,TRBJ2-3,CASSLAWASGGPTDTQYF,TGTGCCAGCAGCTTAGCGTGGGCTAGCGGGGGACCCACAGATACGCAGTATTTT
-,-,TRBV7-2,TRBJ2-1,CASSYRDFEQFF,TGTGCCAGCAGCTACCGGGACTTTGAGCAGTTCTTC
TRBD2,-,TRBV24-1,TRBJ2-2,CATMRSGLETNTGELFF,TGTGCCACCATGAGGTCTGGACTAGAGACAAACACCGGGGAGCTGTTTTTT
TRBD1,once,TRBV10-2,TRBJ2-1,CASREDRGSSYNEQFF,TGCGCCAGCAGAGAGGACAGGGGGAGCTCCTACAATGAGCAGTTCTTC
TRBD1,once,TRBV6-2/TRBV6-3,TRBJ1-4,CASSPFRGRVEKLFF,TGTGCCAGCAGTCCATTCAGGGGGCGCGTTGAAAAACTGTTTTTT
-,-,TRBV4-1,TRBJ2-5,CASSQAAYRQETQYF,TGCGCCAGCAGCCAAGCGGCCTACAGACAAGAGACCCAGTACTTC
TRBD1,-,TRBV12-5,TRBJ1-1,CASGWTLQGQGFDTEAFF,TGTGCTAGTGGTTGGACGCTCCAAGGACAGGGGTTTGACACTGAAGCTTTCTTT
TRBD1,-,TRBV7-9,TRBJ1-1,CASSLQGDPTEAFF,TGTGCCAGCAGCCTCCAGGGGGACCCCACTGAAGCTTTCTTT
TRBD1,-,TRBV6-6,TRBJ1-5,CASTHGTGKAQPQHF,TGTGCCAGCACCCACGGGACAGGGAAGGCCCAGCCCCAGCATTTT
-,-,TRBV19,TRBJ1-1,CASSTQAGGGTEAFF,TGTGCCAGTAGTACACAGGCGGGGGGGGGCACTGAAGCTTTCTTT
TRBD2,-,TRBV5-6,TRBJ2-5,CASSLGLAGGETQYF,TGTGCCAGCAGCTTGGGACTAGCGGGGGGAGAGACCCAGTACTTC
-,-,TRBV24-1,TRBJ2-3,CATSEGATDTQYF,TGTGCCACCAGTGAGGGGGCCACAGATACGCAGTATTTT
TRBD1,-,TRBV6-5,TRBJ2-5,CASRSRDRGETQYF,TGTGCCAGCAGGTCCCGGGACAGGGGGGAGACCCAGTACTTC
TRBD1,-,TRBV6-5,TRBJ1-1,CASSLSGTGNTEAFF,TGTGCCAGCAGTCTCTCCGGGACAGGGAACACTGAAGCTTTCTTT
-,-,TRBV7-2,TRBJ2-5,CASSFRRTNQETQYF,TGTGCCAGCAGCTTCCGCCGGACAAACCAAGAGACCCAGTACTTC
-,few,TRBV5-1,TRBJ1-1,CASNQHPEWTEAFF,TGCGCCAGCAACCAACACCCGGAGTGGACTGAAGCTTTCTTT
TRBD1,few,TRBV4-1,TRBJ1-6,CASSPAAGTGENSPLHF,TGCGCCAGCAGCCCCGCCGCCGGGACAGGGGAAAATTCACCCCTCCACTTT
-,-,TRBV5-1,TRBJ1-1,CASSLEGEHTEAFF,TGCGCCAGCAGCTTGGAGGGAGAACACACTGAAGCTTTCTTT
TRBD1,-,TRBV18,TRBJ1-2,CASSVQNRGPGGYTF,TGTGCCAGCTCAGTTCAGAACAGGGGGCCTGGTGGCTACACCTTC
TRBD1,-,TRBV7-9,TRBJ1-5,CASSADRDSNQPQHF,TGTGCCAGCAGCGCTGACAGGGATAGCAATCAGCCCCAGCATTTT
TRBD1,-,TRBV2,TRBJ2-2,CASSVGGRTGELFF,TGTGCCAGCAGTGTAGGGGGCCGCACCGGGGAGCTGTTTTTT
TRBD1,once,TRBV10-3,TRBJ1-4,CAISESVGQGMNEKLFF,TGTGCCATCAGTGAGTCTGTGGGACAGGGGATGAATGAAAAACTGTTTTTT
TRBD1,-,TRBV6-7,TRBJ2-2,CASSYSMILQGSGELFF,TGTGCCAGCAGTTACTCAATGATCCTACAGGGGTCCGGGGAGCTGTTTTTT
TRBD1,-,TRBV15,TRBJ1-6,CATSRGQIGADSPLHF,TGTGCCACCAGCAGGGGACAGATAGGGGCTGATTCACCCCTCCACTTT
TRBD2,once,TRBV6-5,TRBJ2-1,CASNSGGARNEQFF,TGTGCCAGCAATAGCGGGGGGGCCCGGAATGAGCAGTTCTTC
-,-,TRBV7-7,TRBJ1-3,CASSESDEVRGNTIYF,TGTGCCAGCAGCGAATCAGACGAGGTGCGAGGAAACACCATATATTTT